The entry that follows covers one TCR beta chain sequence. Its specificity is unknown. Libraries were prepared by immunoSEQ multiplex PCR; TCRdb keeps only in-frame clonotypes and omits some of them. The sample includes under 850,000 clones, more than 85% of them seen just once. The sample originates from a study of shared clonotypes between healthy human individuals. Study background: Researchers assigned three CD4 naive, three CD4 memory, two CD8 naive and one CD8 memory plate to each donor. The study, taken as a whole, reports: The study's rarefaction showed incomplete sorted-subset sequencing despite large depth.

V was clipped by 0 bases and J by 4 bases, with 12 bases between them. Germline lookup yields CDR1 SQVTM and CDR2 ANQGSEA. The CDR3 contains 14 residues. CD45RO-negative cells were positively selected for CCR7, leaving out terminally differentiated effector memory CD45RA+ cells. This sequence was found in a man younger than 45 in good health. The chain carries TRBV29-1 and TRBJ1-1; D gene unclear. The sequenced sample was naive CD8+ T cells sorted from blood. As DNA, the CDR3 is TGCAGCGTTGAAGATCCTGTGTGGGGCACTGAAGCTTTCTTT. Its translation is CSVEDPVWGTEAFF.